A selection of T cell receptor beta chains follows, all from one sample in a study of blood T cell repertoires in COVID-19. Sequenced by immunoSEQ multiplex PCR; TCRdb stores in-frame clones only, minus some. The sample has around 380,000 clones, approximately 89% seen once. The sample taken for sequencing was PBMCs or T cells enriched from blood (not recorded which). These receptors came from a man aged 25-45 years who had recovered from COVID-19. Both conserved end residues are part of each CDR3. The D gene is left open where the match is weak. Clone sizes are given selectively: once, few, many, or a class where the clone is expanded.

V	D	size	J	DNA	CDR3
TRBV4-1	TRBD1	NA	TRBJ2-7	TGCGCCAGCAGCCAAACCGGGACAGGAGTATACGAGCAGTACTTC	CASSQTGTGVYEQYF
TRBV6-6	TRBD1	NA	TRBJ1-1	TGTGCCAGCAGACCGGGACAGATGAACACTGAAGCTTTCTTT	CASRPGQMNTEAFF
TRBV3-1/TRBV3-2	NA	few	TRBJ2-7	TGTGCCAGCAGCCAAGGATCCGCAAACAGGGACCCCTACGAGCAGTACTTC	CASSQGSANRDPYEQYF
TRBV3-1/TRBV3-2	NA	once	TRBJ1-5	TGTGCCAGCAGCCAAGATTGTGGAGGCTTGATCCATAGGCCTTATTATAGCAATCAGCCCCAGCATTTT	CASSQDCGGLIHRPYYSNQPQHF
TRBV3-1/TRBV3-2	TRBD2	NA	TRBJ2-1	TGTGCCAGCAGCCAAGATTTGCGGGGGGCGGGTAGTGAGCAGTTCTTC	CASSQDLRGAGSEQFF
TRBV5-4	TRBD1	NA	TRBJ1-5	TGTGCCAGCAGTTTACAGGGGGCGGGAGGCCAGCCCCAGCATTTT	CASSLQGAGGQPQHF
TRBV6-2/TRBV6-3	TRBD2	NA	TRBJ2-7	TGTGCCAGCAGTTACCCGCGGGGGGGTGCCTACGAGCAGTACTTC	CASSYPRGGAYEQYF
TRBV30	TRBD1	once	TRBJ1-6	TGTGCCTGTACTGAGCAACAGGGGAATAATTCACCCCTCCACTTT	CACTEQQGNNSPLHF
TRBV7-2	NA	once	TRBJ1-2	TGTGCCAGCAGCTTAGTTGGGGGCACGGAGAATGGCTACACCTTC	CASSLVGGTENGYTF
TRBV2	TRBD1	NA	TRBJ2-7	TGTGCCAGCCAGCCGGGACAGGGACCCTACGAGCAGTACTTC	CASQPGQGPYEQYF
TRBV18	NA	NA	TRBJ2-1	TGTGCCAGCTCACCCTCGATGGGGGGCTCCTACAATGAGCAGTTCTTC	CASSPSMGGSYNEQFF
TRBV3-1/TRBV3-2	TRBD1	NA	TRBJ1-2	TGTGCCAGCAGCCAAGACCAAGCCAGGGGGCGAGGCTACACCTTC	CASSQDQARGRGYTF
TRBV30	TRBD1	NA	TRBJ1-2	TGTGCCTGGAGTAGGGGGGACAGGGGCCGCTACACCTTC	CAWSRGDRGRYTF
TRBV5-1	NA	NA	TRBJ1-1	TGCGCCAGCAGCGGGCAGGGGAGGAACACTGAAGCTTTCTTT	CASSGQGRNTEAFF
TRBV27	TRBD1	NA	TRBJ1-2	TGTGCCAGCAGTTTCACAGGGGGGATCAGCGGCTACACCTTC	CASSFTGGISGYTF
TRBV19	TRBD2	few	TRBJ2-5	TGTGCCAGTAAAGATAGCGGGGGTCGGGAGACCCAGTACTTC	CASKDSGGRETQYF
TRBV2	TRBD1	NA	TRBJ1-1	TGTGCCAGCAGGGGGACAGCAAACACTGAAGCTTTCTTT	CASRGTANTEAFF
TRBV6-5	TRBD1	NA	TRBJ2-5	TGTGCCAGCAGCAGGACAGGGGGAGAGACCCAGTACTTC	CASSRTGGETQYF
TRBV23-1	NA	NA	TRBJ1-1	TGCGCCAGCAGTGGCCCTGAAGCTTTCTTT	CASSGPEAFF
TRBV18	TRBD1	NA	TRBJ1-3	TGTGCCAGCTCACACGGGACAGGAAGCTCTGGAAACACCATATATTTT	CASSHGTGSSGNTIYF
TRBV30	NA	NA	TRBJ2-7	TGTGCCTGGACCGGCGGGACAGCCTACGAGCAGTACTTC	CAWTGGTAYEQYF
TRBV9	TRBD2	NA	TRBJ2-5	TGTGCCAGCAGCGTCGGCCCCGGGGGCGGGGGGTACCAAGAGACCCAGTACTTC	CASSVGPGGGGYQETQYF
TRBV5-1	TRBD2	NA	TRBJ2-5	TGCGCCAGCAGCTCGGGAGGCCGCGGGGGGCAGGAGACCCAGTACTTC	CASSSGGRGGQETQYF
TRBV11-3	TRBD2	NA	TRBJ2-1	TGTGCCAGCAGCTTAGCGGGGACTAGCGGGGGGGCCGCCAATGAGCAGTTCTTC	CASSLAGTSGGAANEQFF
TRBV7-3	NA	once	TRBJ2-3	TGTGCCAGCAGCCGCCATGGGAGTTTGACAGATACGCAGTATTTT	CASSRHGSLTDTQYF
TRBV6-5	TRBD1	NA	TRBJ2-2	TGTGCCAGCAGTTCCCCGACAGGGGGCACCGGGGAGCTGTTTTTT	CASSSPTGGTGELFF
TRBV27	TRBD1	few	TRBJ1-2	TGTGCCAGCAGCCAGGACAGGGGAGGCTATGGCTACACCTTC	CASSQDRGGYGYTF
TRBV4-2	TRBD2	NA	TRBJ2-7	TGTGCCAGCAGCCAAGAAGGACTAGCGAAGTCCTACGAGCAGTACTTC	CASSQEGLAKSYEQYF
TRBV5-4	TRBD1	few	TRBJ1-2	TGTGCCAGCAGCGGGACAGGGACTCGTGGCTACACCTTC	CASSGTGTRGYTF
TRBV18	TRBD1	NA	TRBJ1-1	TGTGCCAGCTCAACGACAGGGTATTACGCTGAAGCTTTCTTT	CASSTTGYYAEAFF
TRBV3-1/TRBV3-2	TRBD1	NA	TRBJ1-1	TGTGCCAGCAGGGACACGGGACAGTTGAACACTGAAGCTTTCTTT	CASRDTGQLNTEAFF
TRBV29-1	NA	NA	TRBJ1-2	TGCAGCGTTGTTGCCGGGGGAAACTATGGCTACACCTTC	CSVVAGGNYGYTF
TRBV6-2/TRBV6-3	TRBD2	NA	TRBJ2-3	TGTGCCAGCAGTAGTCCGGGACTAGCGGGCGAAGGAGATACGCAGTATTTT	CASSSPGLAGEGDTQYF